This passage covers 15 T cell receptor beta chains from one sample sequenced in a study of blood T cell repertoires in COVID-19. Assay used: immunoSEQ multiplex PCR; TCRdb lists only in-frame clones, some missing. The sample shows 90,000 to 120,000 clones, approximately 93% of them seen only once. Material for sequencing was peripheral blood. All receptors come from a man between 60 and 70 years old with acute or convalescent COVID-19.

This chain joins TRBV19 and TRBJ1-5, with D unresolved. V dropped 3 bases and J dropped 7 bases, with 16 bases sitting between them. Germline lookup yields CDR1 LNHDA and CDR2 SQIVND (reference sequence). This CDR3 spans 15 amino acids. The CDR3 DNA reads TGTGCCAGTAGTATCGAGGCGGGGTTCAGCCAGCCCCAGCATTTT. This sequence encodes CASSIEAGFSQPQHF.

The count of this clone is one. The chain links TRBV5-1 to TRBJ2-2; unclear D gene. There are 14 residues in the CDR3. Germline loops: CDR1 SGHRS, CDR2 YFSETQ. Trimming took off 4 bases at V and 7 bases at J, with 14 bases between the two ends. CDR3 amino acids: CASSQGPTGGELFF. The DNA for the CDR3 is TGCGCCAGCAGCCAAGGCCCCACGGGCGGGGAGCTGTTTTTT.

V is TRBV28 and J is TRBJ2-2; no clear D. V lost 7 bases, J lost 1 base, and 16 bases lay in between. The CDR3 sequence is 16 residues long. Per germline, CDR1 MDHEN and CDR2 SYDVKM. The DNA for the CDR3 is TGTGCCAGCATCTCCAGTTGGGCCCTGAACACCGGGGAGCTGTTTTTT. Protein product: CASISSWALNTGELFF.

The rearrangement joins TRBV19 to TRBJ1-3; D call uncertain. The CDR3 sequence is 15 residues long. Deletions cut 6 bases from V and 1 base from J, with 13 bases between. Germline assignment: CDR1 LNHDA and CDR2 SQIVND (reference sequence). The CDR3 region has the DNA TGTGCCAGTAGCTCCTCCCGGGGTTCTGGAAACACCATATATTTT. Protein: CASSSSRGSGNTIYF.

V usage is TRBV19 and J usage is TRBJ2-6; 7 bases are shared with TRBD1. Germline CDR1 LNHDA, CDR2 SQIVND (reference sequence). The CDR3 extends over 15 amino acids. Losses at the gene ends were 4 bases for V and 1 base for J; bases not matched to a gene: 1. CDR3 residues: CASSTTGSGANVLTF. The CDR3 coding sequence is TGTGCCAGTAGTACGACAGGGTCTGGGGCCAACGTCCTGACTTTC.

The CDR3 protein is CAWSGDRGLEKLFF. CDR3 nucleotide sequence: TGTGCCTGGAGCGGGGACAGGGGGCTTGAAAAACTGTTTTTT. This chain connects TRBV30 to TRBJ1-4, with 12 bases matching TRBD1. J gave up 7 bases and V 3 bases, and 3 bases lay outside the gene matches. This CDR3 is built from 14 residues. From germline, CDR1 is GTSNPN and CDR2 SVGIG (reference sequence). The complete variable domain, with remaining parts taken from reference TRBV30 and TRBJ1-4, reads SQTIHQWPATLVQPVGSPLSLECTVEGTSNPNLYWYRQAAGRGLQLLFYSVGIGQISSEVPQNLSASRPQDRQFILSSKKLLLSDSGFYLCAWSGDRGLEKLFFGSGTQLSVL.

V and J are TRBV15 and TRBJ2-1; TRBD1 might be the D (5 bases). CDR3 size: 12 residues. Per germline, CDR1 LNHNV and CDR2 YYDKDF (reference sequence). Trimming took off 1 base at V and 12 bases at J, with 10 bases between the two ends. The CDR3 coding sequence is TGTGCCACCAGCAGAGGGCACAGGTCGCAGTTCTTC. Its protein is CATSRGHRSQFF.

The CDR3 reads CATSEGHGAYGYTF. Here the CDR3 DNA reads TGTGCCACCAGCGAGGGACACGGTGCTTATGGCTACACCTTC. The chain is built from TRBV15 and TRBJ1-2; TRBD1 is a possible D gene (6 bases). Germline values: CDR1 LNHNV, CDR2 YYDKDF (reference sequence). The CDR3 is made up of 14 amino acids. With 5 bases removed from V and 5 bases from J, the gap between germline ends came to 15 bases.

This clone was counted once. The V and J genes are TRBV30 and TRBJ2-2, with D perhaps TRBD2 (7 bases). The CDR3 spans 13 residues. Germline V gene sequence: CDR1 GTSNPN, CDR2 SVGIG (reference sequence). The DNA for the CDR3 is TGTGCTAGGGGGGAGGGGAACACCGGGGAGCTGTTTTTT. This sequence encodes CARGEGNTGELFF.

V is TRBV28 and J is TRBJ1-2; D uncertain. Germline CDR1 is MDHEN and CDR2 is SYDVKM. The CDR3 length is 14 residues. Trimming cost V 4 bases and J 0 bases, with 9 bases left between them. DNA for the CDR3: TGTGCCAGCAGTTCTCATCGAGCTAACTATGGCTACACCTTC. It yields the protein CASSSHRANYGYTF.

The chain employs TRBV5-1 and TRBJ2-1, with TRBD2 as a possible D gene (6 bases). This CDR3 contains 12 residues. CDR1 is SGHRS, CDR2 YFSETQ, per germline. Trimming pared 3 bases from V and 9 bases from J, leaving 10 bases between. CDR3 amino acids: CASSSSVAEQFF. The CDR3 DNA reads as TGCGCCAGCAGCTCTAGCGTTGCTGAGCAGTTCTTC. The entire variable domain, with the rest obtained from reference TRBV5-1 and TRBJ2-1, is as follows: KAGVTQTPRYLIKTRGQQVTLSCSPISGHRSVSWYQQTPGQGLQFLFEYFSETQRNKGNFPGRFSGRQFSNSRSEMNVSTLELGDSALYLCASSSSVAEQFFGPGTRLTVL.

The gene calls are TRBV6-5 and TRBJ1-1; D ambiguous. CDR3 length equals 13 residues. The germline gives CDR1 MNHEY, CDR2 SVGAGI. V was trimmed by 2 bases and J by 2 bases, leaving 6 bases between them. Here the CDR3 reads CASSYAGNTEAFF. The CDR3 DNA reads TGTGCCAGCAGTTACGCAGGTAACACTGAAGCTTTCTTT.

The V gene is TRBV28, the J gene TRBJ1-1, with D possibly TRBD1 on 5 matching bases. The CDR3 runs 14 residues. V was pared by 6 bases and J by 0 bases, with 11 bases between. Germline V gene lookup returns CDR1 MDHEN and CDR2 SYDVKM. This CDR3 is CASRPGGVNTEAFF. DNA of the CDR3: TGTGCCAGCAGGCCGGGGGGGGTGAACACTGAAGCTTTCTTT.

V and J are TRBV30 and TRBJ1-4; no reliable D call. The CDR3 covers 12 residues. The V end was cut by 7 bases, the J end by 8 bases, with 14 bases between. Germline V gives CDR1 GTSNPN, CDR2 SVGIG (reference sequence). The CDR3 DNA sequence: TGTGCCTCGACTGCGTATGGGGAAAAACTGTTTTTT. This codes for CASTAYGEKLFF.

This chain joins TRBV5-1 and TRBJ2-1; 8 nucleotides agree with TRBD2. The CDR3 is 18 amino acids. Germline CDR1 is SGHRS and CDR2 is YFSETQ. The V gene end was trimmed by 0 bases and the J gene end by 2 bases; junction bases not matched to a gene: 10. CDR3 sequence (DNA): TGCGCCAGCAGCTTGGTGGGAGCGGGAGTGATGACCTACAATGAGCAGTTCTTC. As protein: CASSLVGAGVMTYNEQFF.